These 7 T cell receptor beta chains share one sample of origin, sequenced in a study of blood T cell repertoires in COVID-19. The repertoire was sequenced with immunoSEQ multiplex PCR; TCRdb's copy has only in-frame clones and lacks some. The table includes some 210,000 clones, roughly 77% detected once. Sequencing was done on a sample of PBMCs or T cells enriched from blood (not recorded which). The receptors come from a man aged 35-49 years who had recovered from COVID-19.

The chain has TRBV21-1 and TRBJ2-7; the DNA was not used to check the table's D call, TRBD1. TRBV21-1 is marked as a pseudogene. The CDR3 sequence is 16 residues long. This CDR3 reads CASTEPATGSSYEQYF. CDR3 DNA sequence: TGTGCCAGCACCGAACCCGCCACAGGGTCCTCCTACGAGCAGTACTTC.

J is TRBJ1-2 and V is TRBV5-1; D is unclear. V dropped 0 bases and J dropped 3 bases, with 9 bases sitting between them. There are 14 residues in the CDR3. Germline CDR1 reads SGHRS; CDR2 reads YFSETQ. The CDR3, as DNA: TGCGCCAGCAGCTTGGGTCAGGATTACTATGGCTACACCTTC. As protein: CASSLGQDYYGYTF.

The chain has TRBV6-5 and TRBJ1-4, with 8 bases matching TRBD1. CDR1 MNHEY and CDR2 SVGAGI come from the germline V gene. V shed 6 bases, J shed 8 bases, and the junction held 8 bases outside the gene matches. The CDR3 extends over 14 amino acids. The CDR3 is CASSWTGFGEKLFF. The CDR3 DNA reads TGTGCCAGCAGCTGGACAGGGTTTGGCGAAAAACTGTTTTTT.

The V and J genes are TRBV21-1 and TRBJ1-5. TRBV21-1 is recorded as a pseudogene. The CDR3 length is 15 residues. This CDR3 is CASSAATEPRVAQHF. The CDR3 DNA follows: TGTGCCAGCAGCGCTGCGACCGAACCGAGGGTAGCCCAGCATTTT.

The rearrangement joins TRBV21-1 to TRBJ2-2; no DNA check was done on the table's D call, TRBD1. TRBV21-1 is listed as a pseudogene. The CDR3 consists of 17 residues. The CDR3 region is CASNKPRDRSNTGELFF. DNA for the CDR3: TGTGCCAGCAACAAACCTCGGGACAGGTCAAACACCGGGGAGCTGTTTTTT.

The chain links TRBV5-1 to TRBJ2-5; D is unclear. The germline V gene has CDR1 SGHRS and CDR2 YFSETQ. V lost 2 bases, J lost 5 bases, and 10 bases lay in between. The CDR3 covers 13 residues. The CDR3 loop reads CASSLSGSETQYF. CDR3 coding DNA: TGCGCCAGCAGCTTATCCGGGTCGGAGACCCAGTACTTC.

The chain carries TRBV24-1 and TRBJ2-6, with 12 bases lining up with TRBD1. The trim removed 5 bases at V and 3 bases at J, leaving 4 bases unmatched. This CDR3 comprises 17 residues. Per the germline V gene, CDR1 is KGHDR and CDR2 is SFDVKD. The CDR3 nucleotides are TGTGCCACCAGTGTGGGGACAGGGGGCTATGGGGCCAACGTCCTGACTTTC. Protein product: CATSVGTGGYGANVLTF.